The 3 T cell receptor beta chains below were found in one sample sequenced in a study of blood T cell repertoires in COVID-19. Method: immunoSEQ multiplex PCR; TCRdb's copy keeps in-frame clones and lacks some. The data hold 410,000 or so clones, with around 91% observed a single time. The sample consisted of peripheral blood. These receptors originate from a woman aged 40-49 years with COVID-19, enrolled during active disease.

The chain is built from TRBV20-1 and TRBJ1-2; D remains unclear. V was clipped by 6 bases and J by 8 bases, with 10 bases between them. Germline V gene data show CDR1 as DFQATT and CDR2 as SNEGSKA (reference sequence). The CDR3 is made up of 10 amino acids. The CDR3 nucleotides are TGCAGTGCAAACAGCTGGGGCTACACCTTC. Protein: CSANSWGYTF.

This clone came up once. The chain joins TRBV9 to TRBJ1-2; D remains unclear. The CDR3 has 15 residues. Between the trimmed V and J ends, which lost 3 bases and 6 bases, there was a span of 18 bases. The V gene's germline CDR1 is SGDLS and CDR2 YYNGEE. Here the CDR3 reads CASSESPQTVNGYTF. DNA of the CDR3: TGTGCCAGCAGCGAATCGCCACAGACGGTGAATGGCTACACCTTC. The full variable domain, completed using reference TRBV9 and TRBJ1-2, is DSGVTQTPKHLITATGQRVTLRCSPRSGDLSVYWYQQSLDQGLQFLIQYYNGEERAKGNILERFSAQQFPDLHSELNLSSLELGDSALYFCASSESPQTVNGYTFGSGTRLTVV.

As regards this clone: The junction departs from germline at one end; a sequencing error may be responsible. J is TRBJ2-3 and V is TRBV19, with TRBD2 identical over 8 bases. The CDR3 consists of 15 residues. Germline V gene data show CDR1 as LNHDA and CDR2 as SQIVND (reference sequence). Written as DNA, the CDR3 is TGTGCCAGTAATATAGGAGCGGGGGGCACAGATACGCAGTATTTT. This gives the protein CASNIGAGGTDTQYF.